Each of the 6 T cell receptor beta chains below was sequenced from the same sample in a study of identical twins. TCRdb fed the 5' RACE reads into MiXCR, producing one record per CDR3 protein. This sample yields 570,000 or so distinct CDR3 sequences, of which 9.6% are seen a single time; roughly 3% belongs to the top ten. These same records also appear under a second study, on yellow fever vaccine responses in identical twins.

The sequenced sample was PBMCs. The receptors stem from a woman aged 18 to 35 in good health.

This clonotype was counted ten times or more. This chain joins TRBV7-9 and TRBJ2-3; no clear D. This CDR3 comprises 14 residues. Germline V gene data show CDR1 as SEHNR and CDR2 as FQNEAQ (reference sequence). V lost 3 bases, J lost 0 bases, and 7 bases lay in between. CDR3 nucleotides: TGTGCCAGCAGCTTCGGGCAGAGCACAGATACGCAGTATTTT. Translation: CASSFGQSTDTQYF.

The chain carries TRBV20-1 and TRBJ2-5; 9 nucleotides agree with TRBD2. Trimming took 4 bases from V and 1 from J; bases not matched to a gene: 1. The germline V gene encodes CDR1 DFQATT and CDR2 SNEGSKA (reference sequence). The CDR3 spans 13 residues. The chain's CDR3 is CSAKTSGQETQYF. Here the CDR3 DNA reads TGCAGTGCTAAGACTAGCGGCCAAGAGACCCAGTACTTC.

This clonotype was seen more than once but under ten times. The rearrangement joins TRBV20-1 to TRBJ2-3; D call uncertain. Germline V CDR1 and CDR2: DFQATT, SNEGSKA (reference sequence). This CDR3 is built from 13 residues. Trimming pared 0 bases from V and 4 bases from J, leaving 8 bases between. CDR3: CSARDFKADTQYF. The CDR3 nucleotides are TGCAGTGCTAGAGATTTCAAGGCAGATACGCAGTATTTT.

The V call is TRBV5-1, the J call TRBJ2-2, with a tentative D call TRBD1 (5 bases). With 0 bases removed from V and 4 bases from J, the gap between germline ends came to 13 bases. This CDR3 contains 16 residues. The V gene's germline CDR1 is SGHRS and CDR2 YFSETQ. CDR3 nucleotides: TGCGCCAGCAGCTTGGAAACAGGAATCGGCACCGGGGAGCTGTTTTTT. It translates to CASSLETGIGTGELFF. Full variable domain (remainder filled in from reference TRBV5-1 and TRBJ2-2): KAGVTQTPRYLIKTRGQQVTLSCSPISGHRSVSWYQQTPGQGLQFLFEYFSETQRNKGNFPGRFSGRQFSNSRSEMNVSTLELGDSALYLCASSLETGIGTGELFFGEGSRLTVL.

This clonotype was found a few times. CDR3 in amino acids: CASSLALGNQYF. The CDR3 DNA sequence: TGTGCCAGCAGCTTAGCGTTAGGGAATCAGTACTTC. The rearrangement joins TRBV7-2 to TRBJ2-5, with D uncertain. CDR1 is SGHTA, CDR2 FQGNSA, per germline. V dropped 0 bases and J dropped 11 bases, with 10 bases sitting between them. CDR3 length: 12 residues.

This clonotype was counted ten times or more. V gene TRBV7-9 combines with J gene TRBJ2-2; perhaps TRBD1 as D (6 bases). The V gene's germline CDR1 is SEHNR and CDR2 FQNEAQ (reference sequence). This CDR3 region has 16 residues. V was trimmed by 4 bases and J by 1 base, leaving 13 bases between them. Here the CDR3 reads CASSSTGIRNTGELFF. Written as DNA, the CDR3 is TGTGCCAGCAGCTCCACAGGGATTCGGAACACCGGGGAGCTGTTTTTT.